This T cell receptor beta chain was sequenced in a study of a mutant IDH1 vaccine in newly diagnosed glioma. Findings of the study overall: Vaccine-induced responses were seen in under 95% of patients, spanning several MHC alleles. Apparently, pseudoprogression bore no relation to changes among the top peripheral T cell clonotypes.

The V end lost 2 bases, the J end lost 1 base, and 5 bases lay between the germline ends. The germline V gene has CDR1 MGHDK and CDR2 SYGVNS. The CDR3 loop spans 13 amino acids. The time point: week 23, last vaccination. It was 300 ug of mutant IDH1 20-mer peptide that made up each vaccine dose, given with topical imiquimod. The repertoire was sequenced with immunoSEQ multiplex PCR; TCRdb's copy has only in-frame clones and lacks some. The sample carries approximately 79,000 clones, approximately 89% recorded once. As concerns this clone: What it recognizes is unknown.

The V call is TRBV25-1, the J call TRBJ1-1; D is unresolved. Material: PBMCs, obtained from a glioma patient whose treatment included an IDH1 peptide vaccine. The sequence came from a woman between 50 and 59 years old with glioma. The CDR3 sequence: CASSERENTEAFF. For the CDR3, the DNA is TGTGCCAGCAGTGAAAGGGAGAACACTGAAGCTTTCTTT.